The clone carrying this T cell receptor beta chain was observed once. Its antigen is not known. Original handling: Junction-only immunoSEQ data arrived without quality scores, meaning filtering differed. This table comes from immunoSEQ multiplex PCR, and its TCRdb copy is limited to in-frame clones, with some not included. The DNA was the basis for D and trimming; V, J and clone size are from that table. In the table there are approximately 1.4 million clones, around 98% of which are singletons. Germline-derived CDR1 and CDR2 are ENHRY and SYGVKD. The CDR3 totals 14 residues. The V end lost 5 bases, the J end lost 2 bases, and 13 bases lay between the germline ends. The record originates from a study of shared clonotypes between healthy human individuals. Whole-study findings and limits: Clonotypes shared by all four sorted-subset donors had higher generation probabilities than non-shared clonotypes. Sampling was confined to blood; repertoires within tissues likely differ. Having only a few donors restricted how much genetic and exposure-history diversity was captured.

Sequenced: naive CD4+ T cells sorted from blood. Subset specified: CD45RA+ positively selected. The receptor was derived from a man aged 30 to 45 in good health. The chain combines TRBV10-3 with TRBJ2-7; TRBD1 or TRBD2 may be the D gene (6 bases each). CDR3 nucleotide sequence: TGTGCCATCAGTCTAGGGGGGCAGGCCTACGAGCAGTACTTC. This gives the protein CAISLGGQAYEQYF.